This T cell receptor (beta chain) was sequenced during a study of cytomegalovirus exposure and HLA in healthy donors. PCR amplification relied on 60 Vbeta primers (plus 13 Jbeta primers). Sequencing was performed with immunoSEQ multiplex PCR; in TCRdb, only in-frame clones are kept and a portion is missing. Of approximately 52,000 clones in the sample, 77% were seen once. The germline V gene has CDR1 MNHEY and CDR2 SVGAGI. The CDR3 is 15 residues long. Trimming shortened V by 2 bases and J by 4 bases, and 14 bases separated the two germline ends. Material for sequencing was PBMCs. The rearrangement joins TRBV6-5 to TRBJ2-5, with D perhaps matching TRBD1 (7 bases). The source of this sequence is a female donor in good health and CMV-seronegative. The CDR3, as DNA: TGTGCCAGCAGTTACGGGGGGACAGAGGTAGAGACCCAGTACTTC. Translated: CASSYGGTEVETQYF.